Listed below are T cell receptor beta chains from one sample, sequenced in a study of regulatory T cells in long-lasting Graves disease. TCRdb called the reads again in MiXCR, with one record for every CDR3 protein. The sample shows just under 850 distinct CDR3 sequences, roughly 84% of them seen only once. The source was peripheral blood mononuclear cells (PBMCs), collected with antithyroid drug treatment, in newly diagnosed or persistent Graves disease (not recorded which). Source of these receptors: a woman between 18 and 29 years old with Graves disease. The CDR3 runs from the conserved cysteine through the conserved F or W. The D gene is left open where the match is weak. Size is omitted from some rows. Given values are once, few, many or a class for expanded clones.

>TRBD1|NA|TRBJ2-3|TRBV20-1
TGCAGTGCAACCGGGACAGGGGGCGAAGATACGCAGTATTTT
CSATGTGGEDTQYF
>NA|NA|TRBJ1-4|TRBV10-3
TGTGCCATCAGTGAGACCGGGACAACTAATGAAAAACTGTTTTTT
CAISETGTTNEKLFF
>NA|NA|TRBJ1-1|TRBV10-3
TGTGCCATCAGTGAGTCATTGGGAATCAACACTGAAGCTTTCTTT
CAISESLGINTEAFF
>TRBD1|NA|TRBJ2-2|TRBV24-1
TGTGCCACCCGACCGGACAGGGAGGCCGGGGAGCTGTTTTTT
CATRPDREAGELFF
>NA|NA|TRBJ2-7|TRBV29-1
TGCAGCTCCGGGCAGGCCCTTGGGGAGCAGTACTTC
CSSGQALGEQYF
>TRBD1|NA|TRBJ2-5|TRBV6-2/TRBV6-3
TGTGCCAGCAGTAAACAGGGGTTACAAGAGACCCAGTACTTC
CASSKQGLQETQYF
>NA|NA|TRBJ2-7|TRBV6-1
TGTGCCAGCAGTGAACAGGGGGGCTACGAGCAGTACTTC
CASSEQGGYEQYF
>NA|NA|TRBJ2-2|TRBV4-2
TGTGCCAGCAGATCCGGACAGTCCCGCACCGGGGAGCTGTTTTTT
CASRSGQSRTGELFF
>TRBD1|few|TRBJ2-1|TRBV4-1
TGCGCCAGCAGCCAAAGATTCGGGGACAGAATAAATGAGCAGTTCTTC
CASSQRFGDRINEQFF
>TRBD1|NA|TRBJ2-7|TRBV12-3/TRBV12-4
TGTGCCAGCAGTTCCTCGGGACAGGGAAGGCCCTACGAGCAGTACTTC
CASSSSGQGRPYEQYF